This T cell receptor beta chain was sequenced during a study of shared clonotypes between healthy human individuals (dated by TCRdb to about 2020). A note on the overall study: Two women and three men aged 18 to 49 years were included in the cohort. For each donor, CD4 naive and CD4 memory were each given three plates, CD8 naive was given two plates, and CD8 memory was given one plate. Blood TCR repertoires of five healthy adults were deeply sequenced to estimate repertoire size and the extent of clonotype sharing between individuals. Different laboratories and diverse techniques were used to prepare libraries and sequence TCR repertoires, to increase sequencing depth and limit assay-specific biases. Between about 0.94 and 8.9 billion PBMCs per donor were obtained by leukapheresis.

Donors were healthy HIV-negative adults with no recently reported acute infections or vaccinations. Only Caucasian adults living in Nashville, Tennessee, USA were represented among the donors. CD8 memory samples combined magnetically selected CD45RO+ cells with CCR7-negative CD45RA+ effector memory (TemRA) cells. Blood was collected by leukapheresis, and PBMCs were isolated by Ficoll-Histopaque density gradient centrifugation and then cryopreserved in liquid nitrogen vapor phase. Analytical flow cytometry was used to check the purity and quantity of each magnetically sorted T cell population. From each sorted fraction, genomic DNA was isolated and quantified by UV absorbance on a Nanodrop 2000c. Using the deep immunoSEQ assay, multiplex PCR amplified TCR CDR3 regions from genomic DNA. Extracted genomic DNA from each cell subset was spread evenly across all wells of several immunoSEQ 96-well plates, with each plate serving as a replicate. Each replicate PCR for sorted subsets received around 0.2 ug genomic DNA, equal to about 29,000 T cell genomes. Purified libraries were quantified with a Qubit 3.0 fluorometer, sized on a Bioanalyzer 2100, and re-quantified with the KAPA Library Quantification kit. Every immunoSEQ 96-well plate was sequenced on a dedicated single-read 150-cycle Illumina NextSeq 550 flow cell. Processing in the source paper ran as follows. Because the immunoSEQ output held only junctional sequences and lacked quality scores, the filtering could not match the filtering applied to full-length reads. To assign V/J genes and CDR3, sequences were annotated against IMGT germline references using PyIR, a Python wrapper for IgBLAST v1.9. Reads with weak V/J assignments (E-value above 1e-6), missing CDR3, stop codons, out-of-frame junctions, or ambiguous translated residues were removed. V3J clonotypes were defined as sequences sharing the same inferred V gene, J gene, and CDR3 amino acid sequence. To compute the percentage overlap between repertoires, the number of shared unique clonotypes was divided by the size of the smaller repertoire. Three approaches were used to assess repertoire richness: RTK rarefaction, the Chao1 estimator, and Recon v2.1 estimates of unobserved clonotypes. Generation probabilities were computed with OLGA for all TCRbeta clonotypes obtained by the gDNA method from four donors. TCRdb took over this immuneACCESS table, retaining in-frame rearrangements with V and J assigned. Such tables are incomplete; in checked studies, under half of the missing clones stem from an unresolved V gene, and the remainder is unexplained. V and J calls and clone size are copied from that table; D and trimming were computed from the DNA. For this sample there are approximately 320,000 clones; around 87% appear just once. The ten largest clonotypes hold 16% of the sample.

A word on this clone: This clone's antigen is unknown. No base qualities exist here, and no much larger clone lies one base off it.

Study-level results and caveats: Sampling was limited to blood, and TCR repertoires in tissue likely differ from TCR repertoires in blood. Incomplete sequencing was indicated by rarefaction of sorted-subset datasets, despite the large sequencing depth. Based on pairwise subsampling, the degree of clonotype sharing among donors was expected to be affected by sequencing depth. Naive subsets generally had larger estimated clonotype richness than memory subsets. Across a handful of donors, roughly 5.1% of naive CD4, roughly 3.5% of naive CD8, about 2.3% of memory CD4, and about 0.44% of memory CD8 clonotypes were shared. Because the study included a small number of donors, the genetic and exposure-history diversity represented was limited. Higher generation probabilities were observed for clonotypes shared by all four sorted-subset donors than for non-shared clonotypes.

Relative to germline, V is 6 bases shorter and J is 4 bases shorter, with 15 bases between their ends. The germline V gene encodes CDR1 SNHLY and CDR2 FYNNEI. Measured from the cysteine to the phenylalanine, the CDR3 is 14 residues long. Of all the DNA, just the CDR3 is kept, 42 bases in frame from base 1. The chain is assembled from TRBV2 and TRBJ1-2, with the D gene uncertain. The receptor comes from a man between 18 and 29 years old in good health. Sequenced input: memory CD8+ T cells sorted from blood. Read against the paper, the sample's cell subset or site label means: CD45RO+ cells pooled with CCR7-negative TemRA cells. The CDR3 amino acid sequence is: CASSEGIRPYGYTF. DNA sequence: TGTGCCAGCAGCGAGGGAATTCGCCCCTATGGCTACACCTTC.